These 27 T cell receptor beta chains were all obtained from the same sample, sequenced in a study of blood T cell repertoires in COVID-19. Clones were read by immunoSEQ multiplex PCR, and TCRdb kept only the in-frame ones, dropping some. The table has fewer than 95,000 clones, around 90% seen once; the top ten hold nearly 5%. Sample: peripheral blood. All receptors derive from a woman older than 75 with acute or convalescent COVID-19.

The CDR3 reads CAWRSFSAAQETQYF. Here the CDR3 DNA reads TGTGCCTGGAGAAGTTTTTCAGCGGCCCAAGAGACCCAGTACTTC. The V and J genes are TRBV30 and TRBJ2-5, with a tentative D call TRBD2 (5 bases). The CDR3 consists of 15 residues. From germline, CDR1 is GTSNPN and CDR2 SVGIG (reference sequence). Trimming stripped 3 bases from V and 1 base from J, with 15 bases between.

CDR3 sequence reads: CASSLPGLAGARANNEQFF. In DNA, the CDR3 is TGTGCCAGCAGTTTACCTGGACTAGCGGGGGCCCGCGCTAACAATGAGCAGTTCTTC. This chain links TRBV27 with TRBJ2-1; 13 bases match TRBD2. J lost 5 bases, V lost 2 bases, and 12 bases had no gene match. CDR1 is MNHEY, CDR2 SMNVEV, per germline (reference sequence). The CDR3 length is 19 residues.

The CDR3 DNA sequence: TGTGCCAGCAGCCTGGACAGGCGGAACACCGGGGAGCTGTTTTTT. It is translated as CASSLDRRNTGELFF. The chain couples TRBV14 to TRBJ2-2; 7 bases match TRBD1. This CDR3 is built from 15 residues. J was trimmed by 1 base and V by 4 bases; bases with no gene match: 3. Germline-derived CDR1 and CDR2 are SGHDN and FVKESK.

The gene calls are TRBV6-5 and TRBJ2-1; TRBD2 matches 7 bases. This CDR3 spans 13 amino acids. The V and J ends lost 7 bases and 8 bases, in that order; junction bases with no gene match: 8. CDR1 and CDR2 (germline): MNHEY, SVGAGI. The CDR3: CASTSGTKDEQFF. CDR3 nucleotide sequence: TGTGCCAGCACCTCCGGGACTAAAGATGAGCAGTTCTTC.

The genes are TRBV5-1 and TRBJ1-2; TRBD1 aligns across 12 bases. CDR1 and CDR2 from the germline V gene are SGHRS and YFSETQ. After removal of 2 bases from V and 7 bases from J, the junction contained 6 bases not matched to a gene. This CDR3 is built from 15 residues. The CDR3 DNA reads as TGCGCCAGCAGCTTAGTCACGGGACAGGGGGCTGGCTACACCTTC. Translation gives CASSLVTGQGAGYTF.

The rearrangement joins TRBV10-2 to TRBJ2-2, with D possibly TRBD2 on 6 matching bases. The CDR3 has 15 amino acids. CDR1 is WSHSY and CDR2 is SAAADI in the germline V gene. Deletions cut 2 bases from V and 6 bases from J, with 13 bases between. CDR3 amino acids: CASSESMLASGELFF. The CDR3 region has the DNA TGCGCCAGCAGTGAGAGCATGCTAGCGTCCGGGGAGCTGTTTTTT.

The J gene is TRBJ2-7, the V gene TRBV10-2; TRBD1 aligns across 8 bases. There are 13 residues in the CDR3. Trimming took 8 bases from V and 2 from J; bases not matched to a gene: 5. From germline, CDR1 is WSHSY and CDR2 SAAADI. CDR3 DNA: TGCGCCAGCGGAAGACAGGGGCCCTACGAGCAGTACTTC. Translation: CASGRQGPYEQYF.

The gene calls are TRBV30 and TRBJ1-2, with D possibly being TRBD1 (5 bases). With 2 bases removed from V and 7 bases from J, the gap between germline ends came to 8 bases. The CDR3 is 11 residues long. Germline V CDR1 and CDR2: GTSNPN, SVGIG (reference sequence). The DNA for the CDR3 is TGTGCCTGGAGTTTGGGGGGTGGCTACACCTTC. This sequence encodes CAWSLGGGYTF.

The chain has TRBV2 and TRBJ2-1; D ambiguous. CDR1 SNHLY and CDR2 FYNNEI come from the germline V gene. V was cut by 8 bases and J by 10 bases, with 9 bases left in between. The CDR3 length is 10 residues. This CDR3 reads CASGVGEQFF. CDR3 DNA sequence: TGTGCCAGCGGAGTAGGAGAGCAGTTCTTC.

V usage is TRBV27 and J usage is TRBJ2-5; D is undetermined. Between the trimmed V and J ends, which lost 6 bases and 0 bases, there was a span of 14 bases. The CDR3 is 15 amino acids. Looked up from germline, CDR1 is MNHEY and CDR2 is SMNVEV (reference sequence). The CDR3 DNA reads TGTGCCAGCAGCACACAACTCGAGGACCAAGAGACCCAGTACTTC. This sequence encodes CASSTQLEDQETQYF.

This clone was seen a single time. The rearrangement uses TRBV15 and TRBJ2-5; D is perhaps TRBD1 (6 bases). Germline values: CDR1 LNHNV, CDR2 YYDKDF (reference sequence). This CDR3 contains 14 residues. With 0 bases removed from V and 2 bases from J, the gap between germline ends came to 7 bases. Here the CDR3 DNA reads TGTGCCACCAGCAGAGACCAGGGGCAAGAGACCCAGTACTTC. It is translated as CATSRDQGQETQYF. Based on the CDR3 plus reference TRBV15 and TRBJ2-5, the full variable domain is DAMVIQNPRYQVTQFGKPVTLSCSQTLNHNVMYWYQQKSSQAPKLLFHYYDKDFNNEADTPDNFQSRRPNTSFCFLDIRSPGLGDTAMYLCATSRDQGQETQYFGPGTRLLVL.

V usage is TRBV3-1 (or the pseudogene TRBV3-2) and J usage is TRBJ1-1; a possible D gene is TRBD1 (6 bases). The CDR3 extends over 16 amino acids. V was trimmed by 4 bases and J by 0 bases, leaving 15 bases between them. Germline CDR1 and CDR2: LGHDT and YNNKEL (reference sequence). The CDR3 nucleotides are TGTGCCAGCAGCCTACGAAAGGACAGCTTGAACACTGAAGCTTTCTTT. As protein: CASSLRKDSLNTEAFF.

J is TRBJ1-2 and V is TRBV18; TRBD1 matches at 9 bases. Per germline, CDR1 KGHSH and CDR2 LQKENI. The CDR3 extends over 16 amino acids. Unmatched junction bases numbered 10, after V lost 3 bases and J lost 5 bases. The CDR3 nucleotides read TGTGCCAGCTCACCGGATCTGGGACAGGGCGGATATGGCTACACCTTC. This encodes CASSPDLGQGGYGYTF.

J is TRBJ2-3 and V is TRBV2; D might be TRBD2 (5 bases). The V gene lost 4 bases and the J gene lost 6 bases, with 11 bases spanning the gap. Germline assignment: CDR1 SNHLY and CDR2 FYNNEI. The length of the CDR3 is 13 residues. The CDR3 is CASSAPGFDTQYF. CDR3 nucleotides: TGTGCCAGCAGTGCACCGGGGTTCGATACGCAGTATTTT.

The V call is TRBV9, the J call TRBJ2-2; D is possibly TRBD1 (6 bases). This CDR3 region has 16 residues. V lost 0 bases, J lost 0 bases, and 9 bases lay in between. CDR1 and CDR2 from the germline V gene are SGDLS and YYNGEE. CDR3 in amino acids: CASSVGGTSNTGELFF. CDR3 DNA sequence: TGTGCCAGCAGCGTAGGGGGGACATCGAACACCGGGGAGCTGTTTTTT. Full variable domain (outside the CDR3, taken from reference TRBV9 and TRBJ2-2): DSGVTQTPKHLITATGQRVTLRCSPRSGDLSVYWYQQSLDQGLQFLIQYYNGEERAKGNILERFSAQQFPDLHSELNLSSLELGDSALYFCASSVGGTSNTGELFFGEGSRLTVL.

The DNA of the CDR3 is TGTGCCAGTAGTATAGTACAGGGGGCCGGTCAGCCCCAGCATTTT. This codes for CASSIVQGAGQPQHF. This chain connects TRBV19 to TRBJ1-5; 9 bases map to TRBD1. The V and J ends lost 1 base and 6 bases, in that order; junction bases with no gene match: 4. This CDR3 has 15 residues. Germline loops: CDR1 LNHDA, CDR2 SQIVND (reference sequence).

The rearrangement uses TRBV28 and TRBJ2-2; 7 nucleotides match TRBD2. V dropped 2 bases and J dropped 6; count of bases not matched to a gene: 3. The CDR3 has 14 residues. CDR1 is MDHEN and CDR2 is SYDVKM in the germline V gene. The CDR3 is CASSLGGVAGELFF. The CDR3 DNA sequence: TGTGCCAGCAGTTTAGGGGGGGTCGCCGGGGAGCTGTTTTTT.

The rearrangement joins TRBV27 to TRBJ2-1; 9 nucleotides line up with TRBD1. With V trimmed by 6 bases and J by 6 bases, 12 bases remained unmatched. CDR3 size: 16 residues. The V gene's germline CDR1 is MNHEY and CDR2 SMNVEV (reference sequence). The CDR3 DNA follows: TGTGCCAGCAGACCCACCGGGACAGGGTGGGCCAATGAGCAGTTCTTC. Its translation is CASRPTGTGWANEQFF.

The chain has TRBV7-6 and TRBJ2-5; TRBD1 might be the D (7 bases). The CDR3 covers 15 residues. V was clipped by 4 bases and J by 3 bases, with 15 bases between them. Germline-derived CDR1 and CDR2 are SGHVS and FNYEAQ. The CDR3 bases are TGTGCCAGCAGCTCCCGAGGGGGGACAGAAGAGACCCAGTACTTC. As protein: CASSSRGGTEETQYF.

The V gene is TRBV6-1, the J gene TRBJ2-3; no clear D gene. Trimming stripped 2 bases from V and 6 bases from J, with 6 bases between. Looked up from germline, CDR1 is MNHNS and CDR2 is SASEGT. The CDR3 contains 12 residues. In DNA, the CDR3 is TGTGCCAGCAGTGAAATTTCGGATACGCAGTATTTT. Translated: CASSEISDTQYF.

The chain employs TRBV18 and TRBJ2-2; a weak D match, TRBD2 (7 bases). CDR1 is KGHSH, CDR2 LQKENI, per germline. CDR3 length: 15 residues. Trimming removed 4 bases at V and 3 bases at J, with 12 bases between. This CDR3 reads CASSRAGAHTGELFF. Written as DNA, the CDR3 is TGTGCCAGCTCACGTGCGGGGGCCCACACCGGGGAGCTGTTTTTT.

This rearrangement joins TRBV29-1 to TRBJ1-1, with 10 positions matching TRBD1. The trim removed 6 bases at V and 5 bases at J, leaving 3 bases unmatched. Germline-derived CDR1 and CDR2 are SQVTM and ANQGSEA. This CDR3 is built from 12 residues. The CDR3 nucleotides read TGCAGCGTGTGGACAGGGGGTACTGAAGCTTTCTTT. This gives the protein CSVWTGGTEAFF. Combining the CDR3 with reference TRBV29-1 and TRBJ1-1 gives the whole variable domain SAVISQKPSRDICQRGTSLTIQCQVDSQVTMMFWYRQQPGQSLTLIATANQGSEATYESGFVIDKFPISRPNLTFSTLTVSNMSPEDSSIYLCSVWTGGTEAFFGQGTRLTVV.

The CDR3: CASSAGQADSYEQYF. For the CDR3, the DNA is TGTGCCAGCAGTGCCGGACAGGCTGACTCCTACGAGCAGTACTTC. The J gene is TRBJ2-7, the V gene TRBV28, with TRBD1 identical over 7 bases. Trimming cost V 5 bases and J 0 bases; bases outside gene matches: 7. There are 15 residues in the CDR3. Germline loops: CDR1 MDHEN, CDR2 SYDVKM.

The chain couples TRBV27 to TRBJ2-7, with 9 bases that match TRBD1. Germline assignment: CDR1 MNHEY and CDR2 SMNVEV (reference sequence). The V and J ends lost 5 bases and 6 bases, in that order; junction bases with no gene match: 5. The CDR3 covers 13 residues. CDR3 sequence (DNA): TGTGCCAGCAGTAAGGGACAGGGCTCCGAGCAGTACTTC. It translates to CASSKGQGSEQYF.

The chain couples TRBV6-5 to TRBJ1-1; 7 bases match TRBD1. The junction had 13 bases not matched to a gene; V was cut back by 6 bases and J by 6 bases. Germline-derived CDR1 and CDR2 are MNHEY and SVGAGI. This CDR3 contains 15 residues. The CDR3 spells CASRVGTAPWAEAFF. DNA for the CDR3: TGTGCCAGCAGAGTAGGGACAGCCCCGTGGGCTGAAGCTTTCTTT.

J is TRBJ2-7 and V is TRBV5-1, with D tentatively TRBD2 (8 bases). CDR3 length equals 17 residues. Trimming pared 4 bases from V and 0 bases from J, leaving 20 bases between. Looked up from germline, CDR1 is SGHRS and CDR2 is YFSETQ. The CDR3 here is CASSPGTVAGTSYEQYF. The CDR3 coding sequence is TGCGCCAGCAGCCCTGGGACAGTAGCGGGGACCTCCTACGAGCAGTACTTC.

This rearrangement joins TRBV19 to TRBJ1-4, with a possible D match to TRBD1 (5 bases). Trimming removed 1 base from V and 5 bases from J, with 11 bases in between. The CDR3 contains 15 residues. CDR1 is LNHDA, CDR2 SQIVND, per germline (reference sequence). CDR3 coding DNA: TGTGCCAGTAGTATAGTGGCCCAGGGAAATGAAAAACTGTTTTTT. Translating it yields CASSIVAQGNEKLFF.